These T cell receptor beta chains were read from a single sample in a study of T cell changes during pregnancy in multiple sclerosis. Here immunoSEQ multiplex PCR was the method, and the copy in TCRdb shows in-frame clones only, minus some. This repertoire shows about 29,000 clones, 75% to 95% found once; its top ten account for roughly 6%. The input for sequencing was CD8+ T cells from peripheral blood mononuclear cells, taken before pregnancy. All receptors derive from a female donor with multiple sclerosis, enrolled in a pregnancy study. The CDR3 runs from the conserved cysteine through the conserved F or W. The order of the fields is clone size, D gene, V gene, J gene, CDR3 DNA, CDR3 protein. D genes are given only for firm matches. Clone sizes are given selectively: once, few, many, or a class where the clone is expanded.

abundance: NA
d_gene: TRBD1
v_gene: TRBV7-9
j_gene: TRBJ1-1
CDR3nt: TGTGCCAGCAGCGCTGTCAGGGGGAAAGACACTGAAGCTTTCTTT
CDR3aa: CASSAVRGKDTEAFF

abundance: NA
d_gene: NA
v_gene: TRBV4-2
j_gene: TRBJ2-7
CDR3nt: TGTGCCAGCAGCCTTCCGGGATCAGACGACGAGCAGTACTTC
CDR3aa: CASSLPGSDDEQYF

abundance: once
d_gene: NA
v_gene: TRBV30
j_gene: TRBJ1-2
CDR3nt: TGTGCCGCCAGGGACTGGGTGCACTATGGCTACACCTTC
CDR3aa: CAARDWVHYGYTF

abundance: NA
d_gene: NA
v_gene: TRBV6-1
j_gene: TRBJ1-4
CDR3nt: TGTGCCAGCAGTGGTTATGGGGGCAATAATGAAAAACTGTTTTTT
CDR3aa: CASSGYGGNNEKLFF

abundance: NA
d_gene: TRBD1
v_gene: TRBV9
j_gene: TRBJ1-1
CDR3nt: TGTGCCAGCAGCGTAGAGCCCCGACAGGGGGGGACTGAAGCTTTCTTT
CDR3aa: CASSVEPRQGGTEAFF

abundance: NA
d_gene: NA
v_gene: TRBV6-6
j_gene: TRBJ1-2
CDR3nt: TGTGCCAGCAGTTACCGGAGGGAAGACGATGGCTACACCTTC
CDR3aa: CASSYRREDDGYTF

abundance: NA
d_gene: TRBD2
v_gene: TRBV4-3
j_gene: TRBJ2-5
CDR3nt: TGCGCCAGCAGCCAAGGGACTAGCCAAGTGGCCCAGTACTTC
CDR3aa: CASSQGTSQVAQYF

abundance: NA
d_gene: TRBD1
v_gene: TRBV5-4
j_gene: TRBJ1-2
CDR3nt: TGTGCCAGCAGCCCGGACAGGGTGGATGGCTACACCTTC
CDR3aa: CASSPDRVDGYTF

abundance: NA
d_gene: TRBD1
v_gene: TRBV11-1
j_gene: TRBJ2-7
CDR3nt: TGTGCCAGCAGCAACACAGGGACAGGGTCCCCCCTACTGTACGAGCAGTACTTC
CDR3aa: CASSNTGTGSPLLYEQYF

abundance: NA
d_gene: NA
v_gene: TRBV7-9
j_gene: TRBJ2-7
CDR3nt: TGTGCCAGCAGCTCGACAGGCCGGCATGATTACGAGCAGTACTTC
CDR3aa: CASSSTGRHDYEQYF

abundance: NA
d_gene: NA
v_gene: TRBV4-3
j_gene: TRBJ2-6
CDR3nt: TGCGCCAGCAGCCAAGAAGAGGGTACCGGGGCCAACGTCCTGACTTTC
CDR3aa: CASSQEEGTGANVLTF

abundance: NA
d_gene: NA
v_gene: TRBV5-6
j_gene: TRBJ2-5
CDR3nt: TGTGCCAGCAGCTTTGTGGCGGGGTCAGAGACCCAGTACTTC
CDR3aa: CASSFVAGSETQYF

abundance: NA
d_gene: NA
v_gene: TRBV28
j_gene: TRBJ2-7
CDR3nt: TGTGCCAGCAGCGGGTCAGAGGGAACCTACGAGCAGTACTTC
CDR3aa: CASSGSEGTYEQYF

abundance: NA
d_gene: NA
v_gene: TRBV4-3
j_gene: TRBJ2-6
CDR3nt: TGCGCCAGCAGCCAAGAAAGGGGTTCTGGGGCCAACGTCCTGACTTTC
CDR3aa: CASSQERGSGANVLTF

abundance: NA
d_gene: TRBD1
v_gene: TRBV2
j_gene: TRBJ2-5
CDR3nt: TGTGCCAGCAGTACTACCCGACAGGGTGGAGAGACCCAGTACTTC
CDR3aa: CASSTTRQGGETQYF

abundance: NA
d_gene: TRBD2
v_gene: TRBV27
j_gene: TRBJ2-5
CDR3nt: TGTGCCAGCAGTTCCTCACTAGCGGGAGTCGGCCAGTACTTC
CDR3aa: CASSSSLAGVGQYF

abundance: NA
d_gene: NA
v_gene: TRBV7-2
j_gene: TRBJ2-1
CDR3nt: TGTGCCAGCAGCCAAGAGACTATCTCCTACAATGAGCAGTTCTTC
CDR3aa: CASSQETISYNEQFF

abundance: NA
d_gene: TRBD2
v_gene: TRBV7-2
j_gene: TRBJ2-7
CDR3nt: TGTGCCAGCAGCTTCCATAGCGGGCCTTCCTACGAGCAGTACTTC
CDR3aa: CASSFHSGPSYEQYF

abundance: NA
d_gene: NA
v_gene: TRBV5-6
j_gene: TRBJ1-1
CDR3nt: TGTGCCAGCAGCTTTCGTAGCAGGGCAGGAGCTTTCTTT
CDR3aa: CASSFRSRAGAFF

abundance: NA
d_gene: NA
v_gene: TRBV5-6
j_gene: TRBJ1-1
CDR3nt: TGTGCCAGCAGCCCCAACAGGGTCGTGAACACTGAAGCTTTCTTT
CDR3aa: CASSPNRVVNTEAFF

abundance: NA
d_gene: TRBD1
v_gene: TRBV28
j_gene: TRBJ2-3
CDR3nt: TGTGCCAGCAGTTCACTTAGACAGGGAGCAGATACGCAGTATTTT
CDR3aa: CASSSLRQGADTQYF

abundance: NA
d_gene: NA
v_gene: TRBV28
j_gene: TRBJ2-3
CDR3nt: TGTGCCAGCAGTTTATCCCTCCAGGTGGATACGCAGTATTTT
CDR3aa: CASSLSLQVDTQYF

abundance: NA
d_gene: TRBD1
v_gene: TRBV6-6
j_gene: TRBJ1-2
CDR3nt: TGTGCCAGCAGCCCCGCCGGGACAGGGAACTATGGCTACACCTTC
CDR3aa: CASSPAGTGNYGYTF

abundance: NA
d_gene: NA
v_gene: TRBV7-2
j_gene: TRBJ2-5
CDR3nt: TGTGCCAGCAGCCTTTACACTACCCAGCAAGAGACCCAGTACTTC
CDR3aa: CASSLYTTQQETQYF

abundance: NA
d_gene: NA
v_gene: TRBV4-3
j_gene: TRBJ2-2
CDR3nt: TGCGCCAGCAGCCAAGATATGAGACAGGTGACCGGGGAGCTGTTTTTT
CDR3aa: CASSQDMRQVTGELFF

abundance: medium-sized
d_gene: NA
v_gene: TRBV6-4
j_gene: TRBJ2-6
CDR3nt: TGTGCCAGCAGTGAGGAGGGCGAATCTGGGGCCAACGTCCTGACTTTC
CDR3aa: CASSEEGESGANVLTF

abundance: once
d_gene: NA
v_gene: TRBV29-1
j_gene: TRBJ2-7
CDR3nt: TGCAGCGTTGGACAAGGTATACCCTACGAGCAGTACTTC
CDR3aa: CSVGQGIPYEQYF

abundance: NA
d_gene: NA
v_gene: TRBV21-1
j_gene: TRBJ1-1
CDR3nt: TGTGCCAGCAGCAAAGTCGTCCCCTACGCCGGAGCTTTCTTT
CDR3aa: CASSKVVPYAGAFF

abundance: NA
d_gene: NA
v_gene: TRBV4-3
j_gene: TRBJ2-1
CDR3nt: TGCGCCAGCAGCCAAGATGGTAACCGACTGAATGAGCAGTTCTTC
CDR3aa: CASSQDGNRLNEQFF

abundance: few
d_gene: NA
v_gene: TRBV7-2
j_gene: TRBJ1-1
CDR3nt: TGTGCCAGCAGCTCCGGGACACCTGAAGCTTTCTTT
CDR3aa: CASSSGTPEAFF

abundance: NA
d_gene: TRBD1
v_gene: TRBV4-3
j_gene: TRBJ2-7
CDR3nt: TGCGCCAGCAGCCAGGACAGGGGCCACGAGCAGTACTTC
CDR3aa: CASSQDRGHEQYF

abundance: NA
d_gene: NA
v_gene: TRBV6-1
j_gene: TRBJ2-6
CDR3nt: TGTGGGGGGCGCAGCTCTGGGGCCAACGTCCTGACTTTC
CDR3aa: CGGRSSGANVLTF

abundance: NA
d_gene: NA
v_gene: TRBV4-3
j_gene: TRBJ2-4
CDR3nt: TGCGCCAGCAGCCATCGGGGGGCCAACATTCAGTACTTC
CDR3aa: CASSHRGANIQYF

abundance: NA
d_gene: TRBD2
v_gene: TRBV19
j_gene: TRBJ2-1
CDR3nt: TGTGCCAGTAGTGACCCCGGGACTAGCGGGAGAATGACCTACAATGAGCAGTTCTTC
CDR3aa: CASSDPGTSGRMTYNEQFF

abundance: once
d_gene: TRBD1
v_gene: TRBV29-1
j_gene: TRBJ1-1
CDR3nt: TGCAGCGTTGAAGTTGGGGACAGGGGCCTGAACACTGAAGCTTTCTTT
CDR3aa: CSVEVGDRGLNTEAFF

abundance: NA
d_gene: NA
v_gene: TRBV13
j_gene: TRBJ2-2
CDR3nt: TGTGCCAGCAGCTTTCTGGTCAGTGGGGAGCTGTTTTTT
CDR3aa: CASSFLVSGELFF

abundance: NA
d_gene: TRBD1
v_gene: TRBV4-3
j_gene: TRBJ2-7
CDR3nt: TGCGCCAGCAGCCAAGATCTCGGGACAGCCTCCTACGAGCAGTACTTC
CDR3aa: CASSQDLGTASYEQYF

abundance: few
d_gene: NA
v_gene: TRBV28
j_gene: TRBJ1-2
CDR3nt: TGTGCCAGCAGTCCCCAGATCGATGGCTATGGCTACACCTTC
CDR3aa: CASSPQIDGYGYTF

abundance: NA
d_gene: NA
v_gene: TRBV15
j_gene: TRBJ1-3
CDR3nt: TGTGCCACCAGCAGAGAGGCGGCGTGGGAGATCTCTGGAAACACCATATATTTT
CDR3aa: CATSREAAWEISGNTIYF

abundance: NA
d_gene: NA
v_gene: TRBV27
j_gene: TRBJ2-7
CDR3nt: TGTGCCAGCAGTCCCCCCTCTTACGAGCAGTACTTC
CDR3aa: CASSPPSYEQYF

abundance: NA
d_gene: TRBD1
v_gene: TRBV27
j_gene: TRBJ1-1
CDR3nt: TGTGCCACCTCTACAGGGGGCACTGAAGCTTTCTTT
CDR3aa: CATSTGGTEAFF

abundance: once
d_gene: TRBD2
v_gene: TRBV7-3
j_gene: TRBJ2-2
CDR3nt: TGTGCCAGCGCTCCCTCACCCACGGCTAGCGGCGGGCGGGAGAGCGGGGAGCTGTTTTTT
CDR3aa: CASAPSPTASGGRESGELFF

abundance: NA
d_gene: TRBD2
v_gene: TRBV7-9
j_gene: TRBJ2-3
CDR3nt: TGTGCCAGCAGCTTTGCGGGAGTGGTAGATACGCAGTATTTT
CDR3aa: CASSFAGVVDTQYF

abundance: NA
d_gene: TRBD2
v_gene: TRBV5-6
j_gene: TRBJ2-7
CDR3nt: TGTGCCAGCAGCTTGGGACTAGCGGAATACGAGCAGTACTTC
CDR3aa: CASSLGLAEYEQYF

abundance: NA
d_gene: NA
v_gene: TRBV4-2
j_gene: TRBJ1-5
CDR3nt: TGTGCCAGCAGCTCCCGGGACACCAATCAGCCCCAGCATTTT
CDR3aa: CASSSRDTNQPQHF

abundance: NA
d_gene: NA
v_gene: TRBV15
j_gene: TRBJ2-7
CDR3nt: TGTGCCACCAGCAGTAGTGAGACAGATTCCTACGAGCAGTACTTC
CDR3aa: CATSSSETDSYEQYF

abundance: NA
d_gene: TRBD2
v_gene: TRBV19
j_gene: TRBJ2-7
CDR3nt: TGTGCCAGTAGTATGCTCGGACTAGCGGTCGACGAGCAGTACTTC
CDR3aa: CASSMLGLAVDEQYF

abundance: NA
d_gene: NA
v_gene: TRBV27
j_gene: TRBJ2-2
CDR3nt: TGTGCCAGCAGTCCCTACACCGGGGAGCTGTTTTTT
CDR3aa: CASSPYTGELFF

abundance: NA
d_gene: NA
v_gene: TRBV5-1
j_gene: TRBJ2-1
CDR3nt: TGCGCCAGCAGCTTTAGAAGCTCCTACAATGAGCAGTTCTTC
CDR3aa: CASSFRSSYNEQFF

abundance: NA
d_gene: NA
v_gene: TRBV2
j_gene: TRBJ2-7
CDR3nt: TGTGCCAGCAGTGATGCCACCTACTACGAGCAGTACTTC
CDR3aa: CASSDATYYEQYF

abundance: NA
d_gene: NA
v_gene: TRBV5-5
j_gene: TRBJ2-7
CDR3nt: TGTGCCAGCAGCCCGGGACTCGGCACCTACGAGCAGTACTTC
CDR3aa: CASSPGLGTYEQYF

abundance: NA
d_gene: NA
v_gene: TRBV10-3
j_gene: TRBJ2-7
CDR3nt: TGTGCCATCAGGGAGAACTTGGAGCAGTACTTC
CDR3aa: CAIRENLEQYF

abundance: NA
d_gene: NA
v_gene: TRBV6-5
j_gene: TRBJ2-7
CDR3nt: TGTGCCAGCAGTTACTCGGGACTCATAGGCAAGTACGAGCAGTACTTC
CDR3aa: CASSYSGLIGKYEQYF